The 15 T cell receptor beta chains reported below all come from one sample, sequenced in a study of cytomegalovirus exposure and HLA in healthy donors. The PCR was carried out with 60 Vbeta primers and 13 Jbeta primers. Profiling relied on immunoSEQ multiplex PCR, and the TCRdb table lists in-frame clones only, not all of them. Of hundreds of thousands of clones in the sample, approximately 82% were seen once. The sample consisted of PBMCs. The receptor set was obtained from a woman aged 40 to 50 in good health and CMV-seronegative.

The chain joins TRBV7-9 to TRBJ2-5; D might be TRBD1 (5 bases). The better agreement between TRBJ2-7 and the DNA end casts doubt on the J call. The CDR3 spans 14 residues. CDR1 is SEHNR and CDR2 is FQNEAQ in the germline V gene (reference sequence). The CDR3, as DNA: TGTGCCAGCAGCTTATCAGGGTGGAACTACGAGCAGTACTTC. Protein: CASSLSGWNYEQYF.

The chain joins TRBV7-8 to TRBJ2-1, with 12 bases matching TRBD2. The CDR3 sequence is 22 residues long. In germline, CDR1 is SGHVS, CDR2 FQNEAQ. Losses at the gene ends were 3 bases for V and 0 bases for J; bases not matched to a gene: 18. The CDR3, as DNA: TGTGCCAGCAGCTTCTCACTAGCGGGGGGCACAGGGGGATGGGGCTCCTACAATGAGCAGTTCTTC. It is translated as CASSFSLAGGTGGWGSYNEQFF.

The gene calls are TRBV6-6 and TRBJ1-6; D is uncertain. The V end was cut by 6 bases, the J end by 10 bases, with 16 bases between. Germline-derived CDR1 and CDR2 are MNHNY and SVGAGI (reference sequence). This CDR3 is built from 14 residues. The CDR3 DNA reads TGTGCCAGCAGCGTTGCAGGTTCAATCTCACCCCTCCACTTT. Translating it yields CASSVAGSISPLHF.

This chain connects TRBV9 to TRBJ1-5; D gene uncertain. Per germline, CDR1 SGDLS and CDR2 YYNGEE. Between the trimmed V and J ends, which lost 0 bases and 7 bases, there was a span of 8 bases. This CDR3 spans 13 amino acids. The CDR3 protein is CASSVGAGQPQHF. The CDR3 region has the DNA TGTGCCAGCAGCGTAGGAGCGGGACAGCCCCAGCATTTT.

Only one count was recorded for this clone. The chain is built from TRBV25-1 and TRBJ1-3; D not resolved. This CDR3 contains 16 residues. Germline CDR1 is MGHDK and CDR2 is SYGVNS. Trimming removed 6 bases at V and 7 bases at J, with 22 bases between. Here the CDR3 DNA reads TGTGCCAGCAGCCCTAGCTTGATGACTTTTGGGAACACCATATATTTT. This translates into CASSPSLMTFGNTIYF. The full variable domain, with the rest looked up from reference TRBV25-1 and TRBJ1-3, is EADIYQTPRYLVIGTGKKITLECSQTMGHDKMYWYQQDPGMELHLIHYSYGVNSTEKGDLSSESTVSRIRTEHFPLTLESARPSHTSQYLCASSPSLMTFGNTIYFGEGSWLTVV.

The chain combines TRBV11-3 with TRBJ2-1; D gene ambiguous. With 7 bases removed from V and 3 bases from J, the gap between germline ends came to 19 bases. This CDR3 has 16 amino acids. Germline V lookup: CDR1 SGHNT, CDR2 YENEEA. CDR3 loop: CASTARRARGYNEQFF. DNA of the CDR3: TGTGCCAGCACGGCAAGAAGAGCCCGCGGCTACAATGAGCAGTTCTTC.

Here the CDR3 reads CASSSPASGGAGEQFF. The CDR3, as DNA: TGTGCCAGTAGTAGCCCCGCTAGCGGGGGGGCGGGTGAGCAGTTCTTC. V is TRBV19 and J is TRBJ2-1, with 12 bases lining up with TRBD2. Looked up from germline, CDR1 is LNHDA and CDR2 is SQIVND (reference sequence). V dropped 4 bases and J dropped 9; count of bases not matched to a gene: 10. This CDR3 region has 16 residues.

The chain recombines TRBV6-1 with TRBJ2-5; D call uncertain. Near its end, the DNA agrees better with TRBJ2-7, so the J call may be wrong. CDR3 size: 11 residues. The V gene's germline CDR1 is MNHNS and CDR2 SASEGT. Here the CDR3 DNA reads TGTGCCAGCAGCCTTTCAGGCGAGCAGTACTTC. Amino acid sequence: CASSLSGEQYF.

This chain connects TRBV7-8 to TRBJ1-4; 9 bases map to TRBD1. The V gene's germline CDR1 is SGHVS and CDR2 FQNEAQ. This CDR3 has 14 residues. V lost 5 bases and J lost 8; bases outside the gene matches: 6. The CDR3 loop is CASSPGQGSEKLFF. The CDR3 DNA sequence: TGTGCCAGCAGCCCTGGACAGGGGAGCGAAAAACTGTTTTTT.

The rearrangement joins TRBV5-1 to TRBJ1-1; no reliable D call. The CDR3 spans 13 residues. From germline, CDR1 is SGHRS and CDR2 YFSETQ. V was shortened by 4 bases and J by 3 bases, with 10 bases between the two germline ends. CDR3 protein: CASSKELDTEAFF. The CDR3 region has the DNA TGCGCCAGCAGCAAGGAGTTGGACACTGAAGCTTTCTTT.

The count of this clone is one. At one boundary the junction diverges from the germline segment, which might be a read error. V and J are TRBV6-5 and TRBJ1-2, with TRBD1 as a possible D gene (5 bases). From germline, CDR1 is MNHEY and CDR2 SVGAGI. The CDR3 runs to 13 residues. The CDR3 region is CASSYFQGNGYPF. Here the CDR3 DNA reads TGTGCCAGCAGTTACTTTCAGGGAAATGGCTACCCCTTC.

Only one count was recorded for this clone. The V and J genes are TRBV11-2 and TRBJ1-4; perhaps TRBD1 as D (6 bases). Germline V gene lookup returns CDR1 SGHAT and CDR2 FQNNGV. V lost 5 bases, J lost 0 bases, and 19 bases lay in between. The CDR3 runs 18 residues. The CDR3 DNA reads as TGTGCCAGCAGCCCCCAACGGGGAGGGGGTGCAACTAATGAAAAACTGTTTTTT. Residues: CASSPQRGGGATNEKLFF.

The chain carries TRBV7-9 and TRBJ2-5; 9 nucleotides agree with TRBD1. The CDR3 loop spans 14 amino acids. Germline CDR1 is SEHNR and CDR2 is FQNEAQ (reference sequence). V shed 2 bases, J shed 6 bases, and the junction held 4 bases outside the gene matches. This chain's CDR3 is CASSLLDRGKTQYF. For the CDR3, the DNA is TGTGCCAGCAGCTTACTGGACAGGGGAAAGACCCAGTACTTC. The full variable domain, completed using reference TRBV7-9 and TRBJ2-5, is DTGVSQNPRHKITKRGQNVTFRCDPISEHNRLYWYRQTLGQGPEFLTYFQNEAQLEKSRLLSDRFSAERPKGSFSTLEIQRTEQGDSAMYLCASSLLDRGKTQYFGPGTRLLVL.

This chain joins TRBV6-1 and TRBJ1-5; D not certain. The CDR3 runs 14 residues. Germline V lookup: CDR1 MNHNS, CDR2 SASEGT. Trimming cost V 7 bases and J 5 bases, with 15 bases left between them. CDR3 sequence: CASNPTPSHQPQHF. The CDR3 DNA follows: TGTGCCAGCAATCCGACACCGTCCCATCAGCCCCAGCATTTT.

The chain is built from TRBV28 and TRBJ1-2; D gene ambiguous. The CDR3 consists of 14 residues. V was clipped by 6 bases and J by 4 bases, with 15 bases between them. Germline CDR1 is MDHEN and CDR2 is SYDVKM. DNA of the CDR3: TGTGCCAGCAGCCAACCGGGTTTTTCCTATGGCTACACCTTC. As protein: CASSQPGFSYGYTF.